The 14 T cell receptor beta chains listed next were all sequenced from one sample in a study of blood T cells in healthy people across ages. Alongside a J-beta primer mix, a sample-barcoded 5' primer served in a second PCR lasting about 7 to 12 cycles. TCRdb ran MiXCR on the 5' RACE reads and lists one entry per CDR3 protein. Of 1,500,000 or so distinct CDR3 sequences detected, 59% appear once; the ten largest clones hold under 8.5%. Sequenced input: blood. The receptors originated from a man between 18 and 29 years old in good health.

This clonotype was recorded a few times. This rearrangement joins TRBV4-1 to TRBJ1-1; TRBD1 aligns across 7 bases. The J segment lost 6 bases and the V segment lost 0 bases, leaving 13 bases of the junction unmatched. The germline V gene encodes CDR1 MGHRA and CDR2 YSYEKL. This CDR3 has 17 residues. CDR3 sequence reads: CASSQDPRPGGDPEAFF. CDR3 nucleotides: TGCGCCAGCAGCCAAGATCCCAGGCCAGGGGGAGATCCTGAAGCTTTCTTT.

This chain joins TRBV18 and TRBJ1-2; D call uncertain. V was pared by 10 bases and J by 0 bases, with 9 bases between. CDR1 is KGHSH, CDR2 LQKENI, per germline. This CDR3 is 12 amino acids long. CDR3 residues: CAMRRTNYGYTF. CDR3 DNA sequence: TGTGCCATGAGACGGACTAACTATGGCTACACCTTC.

The chain has TRBV6-6 and TRBJ1-4, with 10 bases lining up with TRBD1. The CDR3 totals 15 residues. J gave up 7 bases and V 6 bases, and 8 bases lay outside the gene matches. Germline CDR1 and CDR2: MNHNY and SVGAGI (reference sequence). The DNA of the CDR3 is TGTGCCAGCAGGGGCTTGGACAGGGGGAGTGAAAAACTGTTTTTT. This codes for CASRGLDRGSEKLFF.

The chain has TRBV6-5 and TRBJ2-7; D not certain. This CDR3 region has 15 residues. V dropped 2 bases and J dropped 2 bases, with 13 bases sitting between them. The germline CDR1 and CDR2 sequences are MNHEY and SVGAGI. The CDR3 region is CASSYGHILTYEQYF. The CDR3 nucleotides read TGTGCCAGCAGTTACGGGCACATACTCACCTACGAGCAGTACTTC.

This clonotype was counted only a few times. The chain's CDR3 is CASSHAPGAEDGYTF. CDR3 in DNA: TGCGCCAGCAGCCATGCCCCAGGGGCTGAGGATGGCTACACCTTC. The rearrangement uses TRBV4-1 and TRBJ1-2; TRBD1 is a possible D gene (6 bases). Between the trimmed V and J ends, which lost 3 bases and 6 bases, there was a span of 17 bases. The length of the CDR3 is 15 residues. CDR1 and CDR2 from the germline V gene are MGHRA and YSYEKL.

This chain uses TRBV24-1 with TRBJ2-2; tentatively, D is TRBD1 (6 bases). The germline CDR1 and CDR2 sequences are KGHDR and SFDVKD. The CDR3 has 15 amino acids. Trimming shortened V by 5 bases and J by 3 bases, and 12 bases separated the two germline ends. The CDR3 coding sequence is TGTGCCACCAGTGGTGGGGGCGCGGACACCGGGGAGCTGTTTTTT. Amino acid sequence: CATSGGGADTGELFF.

V is TRBV7-9 and J is TRBJ2-5, with D possibly called TRBD1 or TRBD2 (5 bases each). The V and J ends lost 7 bases and 11 bases respectively, with 20 bases between them. The CDR3 has 13 residues. Germline V lookup: CDR1 SEHNR, CDR2 FQNEAQ (reference sequence). CDR3 sequence (DNA): TGTGCCAGCACCATGGGCGAGAGGGGTGAGCAGTACTTC. This sequence encodes CASTMGERGEQYF.

V and J are TRBV29-1 and TRBJ2-1, with 7 bases that match TRBD2. Unmatched junction bases numbered 5, after V lost 0 bases and J lost 0 bases. CDR3 length: 16 residues. Germline V gene data show CDR1 as SQVTM and CDR2 as ANQGSEA. CDR3 coding DNA: TGCAGCGTTGAAGATCCGGGGGGAAACTCCTACAATGAGCAGTTCTTC. Translation: CSVEDPGGNSYNEQFF.

The rearrangement joins TRBV11-2 to TRBJ2-7; tentatively, D is TRBD1 or TRBD2 (5 bases each). V was clipped by 3 bases and J by 2 bases, with 11 bases between them. CDR1 is SGHAT, CDR2 FQNNGV, per germline. The CDR3 totals 14 residues. The CDR3 here is CASSLGRGTYEQYF. Here the CDR3 DNA reads TGTGCCAGCAGCTTGGGACGGGGAACCTACGAGCAGTACTTC. Using reference TRBV11-2 and TRBJ2-7 for the parts outside the CDR3, the full variable domain is EAGVAQSPRYKIIEKRQSVAFWCNPISGHATLYWYQQILGQGPKLLIQFQNNGVVDDSQLPKDRFSAERLKGVDSTLKIQPAKLEDSAVYLCASSLGRGTYEQYFGPGTRLTVT.

The chain joins TRBV2 to TRBJ2-1; 7 nucleotides match TRBD1. From germline, CDR1 is SNHLY and CDR2 FYNNEI. CDR3 length: 15 amino acids. The J segment lost 8 bases and the V segment lost 1 base, leaving 8 bases of the junction unmatched. The chain's CDR3 is CASSEEGAVGDEQFF. CDR3 nucleotide sequence: TGTGCCAGCAGTGAAGAGGGGGCGGTGGGAGATGAGCAGTTCTTC. The variable domain in full, completed from reference TRBV2 and TRBJ2-1, reads EPEVTQTPSHQVTQMGQEVILRCVPISNHLYFYWYRQILGQKVEFLVSFYNNEISEKSEIFDDQFSVERPDGSNFTLKIRSTKLEDSAMYFCASSEEGAVGDEQFFGPGTRLTVL.

The CDR3 coding sequence is TGTGCCAGCAGCCTAGGGCTCCACAGGCAGTTCTTC. Encoded protein: CASSLGLHRQFF. J is TRBJ2-1 and V is TRBV11-2; no reliable D call. The CDR3 spans 12 residues. The V gene lost 5 bases and the J gene lost 12 bases, with 14 bases spanning the gap. Germline CDR1 and CDR2: SGHAT and FQNNGV.

The V call is TRBV2, the J call TRBJ2-5; 7 bases map to TRBD2. The germline gives CDR1 SNHLY, CDR2 FYNNEI. J was trimmed by 5 bases and V by 7 bases; bases with no gene match: 4. The CDR3 is made up of 12 amino acids. For the CDR3, the DNA is TGTGCCAGCAAGGAAGCGGGGGAGACCCAGTACTTC. Translating gives CASKEAGETQYF.

This clonotype appeared once. The chain joins TRBV5-1 to TRBJ1-1, with D maybe TRBD1 (6 bases). Trimming stripped 0 bases from V and 6 bases from J, with 12 bases between. CDR1 and CDR2 from the germline V gene are SGHRS and YFSETQ. The CDR3 has 14 residues. The CDR3 nucleotides are TGCGCCAGCAGCTTGGGGCAGGGGAAAGCTGAAGCTTTCTTT. Amino acid sequence: CASSLGQGKAEAFF.

This clonotype has just a few counts. The chain combines TRBV29-1 with TRBJ1-2; the D gene is possibly TRBD1 (6 bases). The ends were cut back, 4 bases at V and 8 bases at J, with 11 bases in the middle. There are 11 residues in the CDR3. The germline CDR1 and CDR2 sequences are SQVTM and ANQGSEA. The CDR3, as DNA: TGCAGCGTTGTGGGGGCGTTGGGCTACACCTTC. The encoded protein is CSVVGALGYTF.